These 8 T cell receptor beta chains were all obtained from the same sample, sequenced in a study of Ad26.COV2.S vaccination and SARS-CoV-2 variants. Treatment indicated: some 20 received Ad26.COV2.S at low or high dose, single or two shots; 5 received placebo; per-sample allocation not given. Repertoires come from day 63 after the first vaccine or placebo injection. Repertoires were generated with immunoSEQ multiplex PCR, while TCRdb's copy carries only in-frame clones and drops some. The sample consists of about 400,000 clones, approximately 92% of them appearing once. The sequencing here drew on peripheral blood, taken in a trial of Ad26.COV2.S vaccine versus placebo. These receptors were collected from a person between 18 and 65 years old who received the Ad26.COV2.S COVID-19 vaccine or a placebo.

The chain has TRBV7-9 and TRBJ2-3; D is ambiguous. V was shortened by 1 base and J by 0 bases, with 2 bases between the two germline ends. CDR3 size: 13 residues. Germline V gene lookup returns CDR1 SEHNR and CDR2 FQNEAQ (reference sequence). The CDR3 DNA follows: TGTGCCAGCAGCTTAGAGAGCACAGATACGCAGTATTTT. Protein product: CASSLESTDTQYF.

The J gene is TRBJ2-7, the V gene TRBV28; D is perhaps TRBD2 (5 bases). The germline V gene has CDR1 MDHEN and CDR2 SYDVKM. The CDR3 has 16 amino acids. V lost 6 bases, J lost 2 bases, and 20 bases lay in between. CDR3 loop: CASRITGFTPTYEQYF. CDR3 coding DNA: TGTGCCAGCAGAATCACGGGATTCACCCCCACCTACGAGCAGTACTTC.

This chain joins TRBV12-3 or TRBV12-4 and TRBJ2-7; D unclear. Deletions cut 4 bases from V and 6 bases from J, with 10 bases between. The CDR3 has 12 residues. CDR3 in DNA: TGTGCCAGCAGTTCCGGAACCCGCGAGCAGTACTTC. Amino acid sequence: CASSSGTREQYF.

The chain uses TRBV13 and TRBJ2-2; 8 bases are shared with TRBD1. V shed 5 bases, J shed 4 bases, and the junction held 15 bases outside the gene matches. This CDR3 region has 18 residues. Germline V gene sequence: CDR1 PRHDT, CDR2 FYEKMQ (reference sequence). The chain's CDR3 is CASSPRRGPVSGTGELFF. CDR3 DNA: TGTGCCAGCAGCCCCCGCAGGGGGCCGGTCAGTGGCACCGGGGAGCTGTTTTTT.

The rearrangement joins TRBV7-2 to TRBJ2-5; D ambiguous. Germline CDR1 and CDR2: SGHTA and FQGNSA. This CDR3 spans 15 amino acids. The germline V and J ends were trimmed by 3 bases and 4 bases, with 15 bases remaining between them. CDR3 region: CASSFLPPLRETQYF. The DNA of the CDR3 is TGTGCCAGCAGCTTTCTTCCTCCGCTGAGAGAGACCCAGTACTTC.

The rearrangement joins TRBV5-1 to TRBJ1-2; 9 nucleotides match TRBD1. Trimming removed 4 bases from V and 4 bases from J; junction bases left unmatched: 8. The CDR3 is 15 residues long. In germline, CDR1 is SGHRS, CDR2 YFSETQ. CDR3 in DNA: TGCGCCAGCAGCGAAGACAGGGGGGTCGGCTATGGCTACACCTTC. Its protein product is CASSEDRGVGYGYTF.

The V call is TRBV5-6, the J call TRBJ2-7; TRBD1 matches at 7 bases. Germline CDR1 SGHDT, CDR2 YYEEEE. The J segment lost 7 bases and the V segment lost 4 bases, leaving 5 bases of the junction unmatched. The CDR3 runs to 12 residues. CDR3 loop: CASSLTGLEQYF. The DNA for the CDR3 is TGTGCCAGCAGCCTGACAGGGTTGGAGCAGTACTTC.

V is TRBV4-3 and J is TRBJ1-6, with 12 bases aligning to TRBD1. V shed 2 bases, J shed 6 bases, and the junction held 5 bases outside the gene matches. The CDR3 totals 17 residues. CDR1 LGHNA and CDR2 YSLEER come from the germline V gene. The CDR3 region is CASSQTGTGGFNSPLHF. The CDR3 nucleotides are TGCGCCAGCAGCCAAACCGGGACAGGGGGCTTTAATTCACCCCTCCACTTT.